Each of the 27 T cell receptor beta chains below was sequenced from the same sample in a study of cytomegalovirus exposure and HLA in healthy donors. Vbeta (60) and Jbeta (13) primers were used in the PCR. Libraries were prepared by immunoSEQ multiplex PCR; TCRdb keeps only in-frame clonotypes and omits some of them. This table has about 210,000 clones, around 78% appearing once. Sequencing was carried out using PBMCs. These receptor sequences come from a woman aged 25 to 45 in good health and CMV-seropositive.

This clone came up once. J is TRBJ2-6 and V is TRBV5-1, with 7 positions matching TRBD1. The trim removed 8 bases at V and 0 bases at J, leaving 5 bases unmatched. The CDR3 runs 15 residues. Germline V gene data show CDR1 as SGHRS and CDR2 as YFSETQ. The CDR3 region has the DNA TGCGCCAGTCGGACAGGTATCTCTGGGGCCAACGTCCTGACTTTC. This codes for CASRTGISGANVLTF.

This clone was detected a few times. The rearrangement links TRBV6-1 to TRBJ2-7, with a tentative D call TRBD2 (7 bases). Germline V gives CDR1 MNHNS, CDR2 SASEGT. Trimming removed 5 bases at V and 9 bases at J, with 11 bases between. This CDR3 contains 11 residues. The CDR3 nucleotides are TGTGCCAGCAGTTGGGGGGGGCGGCAGTACTTC. Protein sequence: CASSWGGRQYF.

CDR3 sequence reads: CASSTQGGQGTEKLFF. DNA for the CDR3: TGTGCCAGCAGCACCCAAGGGGGTCAGGGTACTGAAAAACTGTTTTTT. This chain links TRBV9 with TRBJ1-4; maybe TRBD1 (6 bases). Per germline, CDR1 SGDLS and CDR2 YYNGEE. The length of the CDR3 is 16 residues. Deletions cut 4 bases from V and 7 bases from J, with 20 bases between. The full variable domain, completed using reference TRBV9 and TRBJ1-4, is DSGVTQTPKHLITATGQRVTLRCSPRSGDLSVYWYQQSLDQGLQFLIQYYNGEERAKGNILERFSAQQFPDLHSELNLSSLELGDSALYFCASSTQGGQGTEKLFFGSGTQLSVL.

J is TRBJ2-7 and V is TRBV18; the match to TRBD1 covers 8 bases. The CDR3 totals 15 residues. Germline-derived CDR1 and CDR2 are KGHSH and LQKENI. With V trimmed by 3 bases and J by 2 bases, 6 bases remained unmatched. CDR3 protein: CASSPLDRVAYEQYF. The CDR3 DNA reads as TGTGCCAGCTCACCTTTGGACAGGGTGGCCTACGAGCAGTACTTC.

The chain links TRBV29-1 to TRBJ1-1; 7 nucleotides agree with TRBD1. The germline gives CDR1 SQVTM, CDR2 ANQGSEA. CDR3 length: 15 residues. With V trimmed by 4 bases and J by 7 bases, 15 bases remained unmatched. In DNA form, the CDR3 reads TGCAGCGTTGTCGGACAGGCCCAACCCGGGGGTGAAGCTTTCTTT. Translation: CSVVGQAQPGGEAFF.

This clone has a handful of counts. The genes are TRBV27 and TRBJ1-1, with 11 bases identical to TRBD1. CDR3 length equals 15 residues. The trim removed 5 bases at V and 1 base at J, leaving 3 bases unmatched. CDR1 and CDR2 (germline): MNHEY, SMNVEV (reference sequence). The CDR3 loop is CASSLGTGGNTEAFF. The CDR3 DNA sequence: TGTGCCAGCAGTCTGGGGACAGGGGGGAACACTGAAGCTTTCTTT.

The chain joins TRBV6-6 to TRBJ2-7; 10 bases agree with TRBD1. V lost 7 bases, J lost 5 bases, and 5 bases stayed unmatched. Germline V gene lookup returns CDR1 MNHNY and CDR2 SVGAGI (reference sequence). The CDR3 has 13 residues. In nucleotides, the CDR3 is TGTGCCAGCATCCCGACAGGGGGCCACGAGCAGTACTTC. Protein sequence: CASIPTGGHEQYF.

This chain links TRBV28 with TRBJ1-5, with TRBD1 matching over 9 bases. Germline V lookup: CDR1 MDHEN, CDR2 SYDVKM. J was trimmed by 4 bases and V by 6 bases; bases with no gene match: 7. This CDR3 spans 15 amino acids. The CDR3 DNA reads as TGTGCCAGCAGCCCCAGACAGGGGGGAAATCAGCCCCAGCATTTT. It specifies CASSPRQGGNQPQHF. The full variable domain, completed using reference TRBV28 and TRBJ1-5, is DVKVTQSSRYLVKRTGEKVFLECVQDMDHENMFWYRQDPGLGLRLIYFSYDVKMKEKGDIPEGYSVSREKKERFSLILESASTNQTSMYLCASSPRQGGNQPQHFGDGTRLSIL.

This clone showed up just a few times. The chain couples TRBV30 to TRBJ2-1, with D tentatively TRBD2 (5 bases). Germline-derived CDR1 and CDR2 are GTSNPN and SVGIG (reference sequence). V gave up 0 bases and J gave up 7 bases, with 7 bases separating them. This CDR3 comprises 12 residues. CDR3 in amino acids: CAWSVWRNEQFF. DNA of the CDR3: TGTGCCTGGAGTGTGTGGAGGAATGAGCAGTTCTTC. The full variable domain, in which reference TRBV30 and TRBJ2-1 provide the parts outside the CDR3, is SQTIHQWPATLVQPVGSPLSLECTVEGTSNPNLYWYRQAAGRGLQLLFYSVGIGQISSEVPQNLSASRPQDRQFILSSKKLLLSDSGFYLCAWSVWRNEQFFGPGTRLTVL.

This clone appeared a few times. This chain joins TRBV18 and TRBJ2-1, with D perhaps TRBD2 (5 bases). The V gene's germline CDR1 is KGHSH and CDR2 LQKENI. The CDR3 is 14 residues long. Trimming took 3 bases from V and 1 from J, leaving 7 bases between them. The CDR3 loop reads CASSPIASYNEQFF. The CDR3 coding sequence is TGTGCCAGCTCACCCATAGCGTCCTACAATGAGCAGTTCTTC.

The chain links TRBV28 to TRBJ2-4, with a tentative D call TRBD2 (6 bases). This CDR3 spans 13 amino acids. The V end was cut by 5 bases, the J end by 6 bases, with 11 bases between. Germline CDR1 and CDR2: MDHEN and SYDVKM. CDR3 region: CASSGGAGNIQYF. The CDR3 DNA follows: TGTGCCAGCAGTGGCGGGGCCGGAAACATTCAGTACTTC.

This clone was picked up a small number of times. The DNA of the CDR3 is TGTGCCAGCAGTTACGAAATAACCAGCTCCTACGAGCAGTACTTC. Its protein product is CASSYEITSSYEQYF. V is TRBV6-5 and J is TRBJ2-7; D remains unclear. Germline loops: CDR1 MNHEY, CDR2 SVGAGI. The CDR3 contains 15 residues. Trimming removed 2 bases at V and 0 bases at J, with 11 bases between.

V is TRBV9 and J is TRBJ2-1, with D perhaps TRBD2 (5 bases). Per the germline V gene, CDR1 is SGDLS and CDR2 is YYNGEE. There are 14 residues in the CDR3. V was shortened by 0 bases and J by 5 bases, with 9 bases between the two germline ends. The CDR3 region is CASSVDSADNEQFF. Here the CDR3 DNA reads TGTGCCAGCAGCGTAGACTCAGCGGACAATGAGCAGTTCTTC.

The rearrangement links TRBV6-4 to TRBJ2-3; 12 bases map to TRBD2. Per the germline V gene, CDR1 is MRHNA and CDR2 is SNTAGT. V lost 5 bases to trimming and J lost 1 base; unmatched junction nucleotides: 7. CDR3 length equals 17 residues. The CDR3 protein is CASSSGTSGSGTDTQYF. The CDR3 DNA reads TGTGCCAGCAGTTCCGGGACTAGCGGGTCTGGCACAGATACGCAGTATTTT.

This rearrangement joins TRBV27 to TRBJ2-1; maybe TRBD1 (5 bases). Trimming took 3 bases from V and 1 from J, leaving 10 bases between them. There are 15 residues in the CDR3. Per germline, CDR1 MNHEY and CDR2 SMNVEV (reference sequence). The CDR3: CASSLGQHSYNEQFF. As DNA, the CDR3 is TGTGCCAGCAGTTTGGGGCAGCATTCCTACAATGAGCAGTTCTTC.

This rearrangement joins TRBV19 to TRBJ1-2; D remains ambiguous. The V gene lost 1 base and the J gene lost 8 bases, with 8 bases spanning the gap. CDR3 length: 12 residues. Germline lookup yields CDR1 LNHDA and CDR2 SQIVND (reference sequence). The CDR3 protein is CASSIGPGGYTF. In DNA, the CDR3 is TGTGCCAGTAGTATAGGACCGGGAGGCTACACCTTC.

This clone was observed a few times. The J gene is TRBJ1-5, the V gene TRBV15, with TRBD1 matching 8 bases. CDR3 size: 15 residues. V was clipped by 2 bases and J by 2 bases; unmatched bases: 2. From germline, CDR1 is LNHNV and CDR2 YYDKDF (reference sequence). CDR3 in amino acids: CATSRMTGGNQPQHF. The CDR3 nucleotides read TGTGCCACCAGCAGAATGACAGGGGGCAATCAGCCCCAGCATTTT.

In its sample, this clone was seen a few times. The chain carries TRBV5-1 and TRBJ1-2; 8 bases agree with TRBD1. The CDR3 is 13 amino acids. CDR1 SGHRS and CDR2 YFSETQ come from the germline V gene. V shed 0 bases, J shed 10 bases, and the junction held 5 bases outside the gene matches. The CDR3 reads CASSLGQGIAYTF. The CDR3 region has the DNA TGCGCCAGCAGCTTGGGACAGGGGATTGCCTACACCTTC.

V usage is TRBV6-1 and J usage is TRBJ1-1, with D maybe TRBD1 (6 bases). The CDR3 spans 14 residues. Trimming took off 3 bases at V and 0 bases at J, with 8 bases between the two ends. From germline, CDR1 is MNHNS and CDR2 SASEGT. The CDR3 is CASSENRVNTEAFF. The CDR3 DNA is TGTGCCAGCAGTGAGAACAGGGTGAACACTGAAGCTTTCTTT.

The V call is TRBV2, the J call TRBJ2-5, with 10 bases fitting TRBD2. The CDR3 covers 13 residues. V trimming: 4 bases; J trimming: 4 bases; junction bases outside the gene matches: 0. CDR1 SNHLY and CDR2 FYNNEI come from the germline V gene. CDR3 nucleotides: TGTGCCAGCAGTGGACTAGCGGGAGAGACCCAGTACTTC. Translation: CASSGLAGETQYF. Based on the CDR3 plus reference TRBV2 and TRBJ2-5, the full variable domain is EPEVTQTPSHQVTQMGQEVILRCVPISNHLYFYWYRQILGQKVEFLVSFYNNEISEKSEIFDDQFSVERPDGSNFTLKIRSTKLEDSAMYFCASSGLAGETQYFGPGTRLLVL.

The chain recombines TRBV19 with TRBJ2-3, with TRBD2 matching 9 bases. The V segment lost 5 bases and the J segment 0 bases; nucleotides outside the gene matches: 3. This CDR3 region has 15 residues. The germline CDR1 and CDR2 sequences are LNHDA and SQIVND (reference sequence). Here the CDR3 DNA reads TGTGCCAGTAGTCCTGGACTAGCGAGCACAGATACGCAGTATTTT. Its protein is CASSPGLASTDTQYF.

This clone was observed a few times. The chain combines TRBV5-1 with TRBJ2-2; D not resolved. V was cut by 0 bases and J by 2 bases, with 11 bases left in between. This CDR3 contains 16 residues. Germline V CDR1 and CDR2: SGHRS, YFSETQ. The CDR3 reads CASSLDLVTNTGELFF. CDR3 in DNA: TGCGCCAGCAGCTTGGACCTAGTCACTAACACCGGGGAGCTGTTTTTT.

Concerning this clone: Relative to the germline gene, one junction end is altered; a read error may explain this. V is TRBV25-1 and J is TRBJ1-1; a weak D match, TRBD1 (5 bases). The CDR3 totals 14 residues. From germline, CDR1 is MGHDK and CDR2 SYGVNS. The CDR3 bases are TGTGCCAGCAGTGAGGGGGGAGGGAACAGTGAAGCTTTCTTT. This translates into CASSEGGGNSEAFF.

V and J are TRBV11-2 and TRBJ2-2; tentatively, D is TRBD1 (5 bases). V lost 5 bases and J 5 bases, leaving 9 bases between the germline ends. CDR1 is SGHAT, CDR2 FQNNGV, per germline. The CDR3 consists of 13 residues. This chain's CDR3 is CASSVYRTGELFF. The CDR3 DNA reads TGTGCCAGCAGCGTTTACAGGACCGGGGAGCTGTTTTTT.

The V gene is TRBV12-5, the J gene TRBJ2-5, with 9 bases identical to TRBD2. In germline, CDR1 is LGHNT, CDR2 FRNRAP. The V gene end was trimmed by 7 bases and the J gene end by 4 bases; junction bases not matched to a gene: 7. There are 14 residues in the CDR3. The CDR3: CASAPSGVGETQYF. CDR3 coding DNA: TGTGCTAGTGCCCCTAGCGGGGTGGGAGAGACCCAGTACTTC.

The rearrangement joins TRBV28 to TRBJ2-4; perhaps TRBD1 as D (5 bases). The CDR3 loop spans 11 amino acids. V dropped 7 bases and J dropped 9 bases, with 10 bases sitting between them. Germline V lookup: CDR1 MDHEN, CDR2 SYDVKM. The CDR3 spells CASTYRTIQYF. The DNA of the CDR3 is TGTGCCAGCACGTACAGGACCATTCAGTACTTC.

The chain links TRBV27 to TRBJ2-5; tentative D call: TRBD2 (6 bases). Deletions cut 3 bases from V and 5 bases from J, with 16 bases between. Germline V CDR1 and CDR2: MNHEY, SMNVEV (reference sequence). The CDR3 has 15 residues. CDR3 region: CASSLQGGGLETQYF. The CDR3 DNA reads TGTGCCAGCAGTTTGCAGGGAGGAGGGTTGGAGACCCAGTACTTC.